This is a list of T cell receptor beta chains from one sample in a study of blood T cell repertoires in COVID-19. Assay used: immunoSEQ multiplex PCR; TCRdb lists only in-frame clones, some missing. Among roughly 220,000 clones, approximately 81% were seen once, and the ten largest hold around 3%. Sequencing was done on a sample of peripheral blood. The receptors derive from a man aged 50 to 59 who had recovered from COVID-19. Each CDR3 is given without its conserved first and last residue. A D gene is named only where the DNA matches it firmly. Where a row states a size, it is once, few, many or the class of an expanded clone; other rows omit it.

TRBV30,12,once,-,AWGLNSRPYGYT
TRBV5-1,13,-,TRBD1,ASSLGDRRNYGYT
TRBV18,14,-,TRBD1,ASSQGQVGVQETQY
TRBV28,11,few,TRBD1,ASSRQGFYEQY
TRBV24-1,10,-,-,ATSATGYEQY
TRBV10-3,13,-,TRBD1,AISDGQGSGNTIY
TRBV6-6,14,once,TRBD2,ASSRTSGSFYNEQF
TRBV6-6,14,-,-,ASSYSGHPNNYEQY
TRBV19,16,-,TRBD1,ASSTSMGQRYMNTEAF
TRBV6-5,13,-,TRBD1,ASSISRQGNYGYT
TRBV19,14,-,TRBD1,ASSQWDRGDRDTQY
TRBV6-5,13,-,-,ASSYSIGANNEQF
TRBV28,14,-,TRBD1,ASSNQGQGARDTQY
TRBV21-1,13,-,-,ASSKVRRFQETQY
TRBV5-1,12,few,-,ASSLRQGYNEQF
TRBV28,13,few,-,ASTLGGTYNSPLH
TRBV13,12,-,TRBD2,ASGRGGRADTQY